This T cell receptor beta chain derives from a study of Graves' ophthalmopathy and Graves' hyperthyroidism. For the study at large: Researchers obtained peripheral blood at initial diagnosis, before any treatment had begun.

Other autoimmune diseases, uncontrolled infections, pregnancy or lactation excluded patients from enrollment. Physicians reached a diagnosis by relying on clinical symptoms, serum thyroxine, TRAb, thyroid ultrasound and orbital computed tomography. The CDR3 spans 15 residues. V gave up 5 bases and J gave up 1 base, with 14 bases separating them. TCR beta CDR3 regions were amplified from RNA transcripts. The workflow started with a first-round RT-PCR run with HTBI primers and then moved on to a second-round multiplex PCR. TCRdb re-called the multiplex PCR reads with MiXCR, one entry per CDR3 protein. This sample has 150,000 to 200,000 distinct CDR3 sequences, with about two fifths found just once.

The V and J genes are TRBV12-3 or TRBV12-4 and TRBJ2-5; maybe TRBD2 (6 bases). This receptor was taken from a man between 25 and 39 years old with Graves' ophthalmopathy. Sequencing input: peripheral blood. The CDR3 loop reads CASSNGLAVQETQYF. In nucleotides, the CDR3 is TGTGCCAGCAGTAACGGCTTAGCGGTCCAAGAGACCCAGTACTTC.